The present T cell receptor (beta chain) was sequenced within a study of cytomegalovirus exposure and HLA in healthy donors. General study findings and limits: A later analysis linked a missense variant in DCLRE1C to the trimming of TCR beta V and J genes. In a later analysis, the majority of CMV-associated beta chains seemingly showed HLA restriction.

Germline CDR1 MNHNS, CDR2 SASEGT. Trimming at V came to 6 bases and at J to 4 bases, leaving 8 bases not matched to a gene. The CDR3 is 14 amino acids. On this clone: What it binds is unknown. The same CDR3 is also encoded by other DNA sequences in this sample.

Vbeta (60) and Jbeta (13) primers were used in the PCR. The table came from immunoSEQ multiplex PCR; TCRdb's copy has only in-frame clones and leaves some out. The table shows more than 90,000 clones, with 55% to 75% occurring only once. The V and J genes are TRBV6-1 and TRBJ1-1; TRBD1 agrees at 7 bases. This TCR was sampled from a man aged 25-45 years in good health and CMV-seropositive. The sample comprised PBMCs. CDR3 DNA: TGTGCCAGCAGCGAAACGACAGGGACCACTGAAGCTTTCTTT. This gives the protein CASSETTGTTEAFF.